This T cell receptor beta chain was obtained from a study of T cells after yellow fever vaccination. For the study at large: In the case of low-cell-number fractions, SMART-Seq v4 Ultra Low Input was used for preparation. General study findings and limits: It was the secondary response that reached its peak faster, day 5 versus 15, but it was weaker. Booster samples showed a return of most primary-vaccination clones (roughly 96% CD4, approximately 85% CD8).

Synthesis of TCR cDNA relied on 5'RACE template switching, which attached a universal primer site and UMIs. TCRdb analysed the 5' RACE reads with MiXCR anew, one entry per CDR3 protein. The data contain 500,000 to 650,000 distinct CDR3 sequences, 9% to 15% of them singletons. A word on this clonotype: No antigen is known for it.

The CDR3 loop spans 15 amino acids. Germline V gene sequence: CDR1 KGHSH, CDR2 LQKENI. Between the trimmed V and J ends, which lost 2 bases and 1 base, there was a span of 10 bases. The V and J genes are TRBV18 and TRBJ2-3, with D uncertain. The material sequenced was PBMCs, taken on the day of the yellow fever booster vaccination. This receptor was identified in a man aged 25 to 40 who received the YFV17D yellow fever vaccine. CDR3 loop: CASSPSMVGTDTQYF. As DNA, the CDR3 is TGTGCCAGCTCACCAAGTATGGTTGGCACAGATACGCAGTATTTT.